This note documents a single T cell receptor beta chain sequence. The antigen is not known. Method: immunoSEQ multiplex PCR; TCRdb's copy keeps in-frame clones and lacks some. The repertoire holds over 9,500 clones, approximately 66% seen once, with over 25% in the top ten. V gave up 4 bases and J gave up 5 bases, with 15 bases separating them. Germline CDR1 is SNHLY and CDR2 is FYNNEI. The length of the CDR3 is 14 residues. This sample stems from a study of OX40 agonist ivuxolimab in advanced cancers. Overall study context: Clinicians treated patients with ivuxolimab, an agonistic anti-OX40 (CD134) antibody. Hepatocellular carcinoma, melanoma, renal cell or head and neck cancer affected the dose-escalation patients. People who had prior anti-PD-1, anti-PD-L1 or anti-CTLA-4 therapy could take part, and about 40% had some.

Study results and caveats: Expanded peripheral T cells had an undetermined antigen specificity.

This clonotype originated in an adult with an advanced solid tumor such as melanoma, head and neck, liver or kidney cancer. The rearrangement links TRBV2 to TRBJ2-7; D ambiguous. Material: CD4+ or CD8+ T cells sorted from blood, obtained in a trial of the OX40 agonist ivuxolimab. In nucleotides, the CDR3 is TGTGCCAGCAGTGGACAACCCCCGAGCGACGAGCAGTACTTC. This gives the protein CASSGQPPSDEQYF.